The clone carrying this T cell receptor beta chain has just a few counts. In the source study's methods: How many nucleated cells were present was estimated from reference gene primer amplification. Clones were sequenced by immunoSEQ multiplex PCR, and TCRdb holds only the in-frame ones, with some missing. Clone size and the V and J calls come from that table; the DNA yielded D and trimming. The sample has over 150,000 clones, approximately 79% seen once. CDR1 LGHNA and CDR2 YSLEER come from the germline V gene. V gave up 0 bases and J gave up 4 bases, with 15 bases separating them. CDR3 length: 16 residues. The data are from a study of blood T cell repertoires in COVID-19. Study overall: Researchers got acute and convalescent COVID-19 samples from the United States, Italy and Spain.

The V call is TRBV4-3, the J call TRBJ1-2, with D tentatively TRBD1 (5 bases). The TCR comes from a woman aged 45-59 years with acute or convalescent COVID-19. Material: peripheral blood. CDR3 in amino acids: CASSQDHNGGSYGYTF. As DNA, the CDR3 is TGCGCCAGCAGCCAAGATCACAACGGGGGGAGCTATGGCTACACCTTC.